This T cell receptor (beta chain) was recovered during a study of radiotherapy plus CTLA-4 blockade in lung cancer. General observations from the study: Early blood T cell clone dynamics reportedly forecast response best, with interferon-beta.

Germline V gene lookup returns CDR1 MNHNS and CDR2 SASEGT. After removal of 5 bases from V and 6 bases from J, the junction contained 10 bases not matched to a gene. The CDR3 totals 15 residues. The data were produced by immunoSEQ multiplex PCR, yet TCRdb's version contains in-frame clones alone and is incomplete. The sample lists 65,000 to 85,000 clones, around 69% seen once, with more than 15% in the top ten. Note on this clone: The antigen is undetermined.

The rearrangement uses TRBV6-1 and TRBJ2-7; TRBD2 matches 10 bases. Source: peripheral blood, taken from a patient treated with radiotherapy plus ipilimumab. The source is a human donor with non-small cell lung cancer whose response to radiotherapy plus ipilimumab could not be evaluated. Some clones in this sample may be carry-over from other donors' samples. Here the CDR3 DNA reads TGTGCCAGCAGTCCGCGGACTAGCGGACTAGGCGAGCAGTACTTC. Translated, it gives CASSPRTSGLGEQYF.